The table lists the clone carrying this TCR beta chain with a count of one. Treatment: preoperative locoregional IRX-2 cytokine immunotherapy. Samples came from a phase Ib trial of preoperative locoregional IRX-2 cytokine immunotherapy. The data originate from a study of preoperative IRX-2 immunotherapy in early breast cancer. The CDR3 spans 15 residues. CDR1 and CDR2 from the germline V gene are GTSNPN and SVGIG (reference sequence). The V segment lost 4 bases and the J segment 6 bases; nucleotides outside the gene matches: 11. Libraries were prepared by immunoSEQ multiplex PCR; TCRdb keeps only in-frame clonotypes and omits some of them. This table holds tens of thousands of clones, 65% to 85% found once.

Sample collection was performed from a patient treated with IRX-2 immunotherapy. The chain carries TRBV30 and TRBJ1-5, with 8 bases lining up with TRBD1. The clonotype originates from a human donor with breast cancer. CDR3 amino acids: CAWTSQTGGSQPQHF. The CDR3 region has the DNA TGTGCCTGGACTTCCCAAACAGGGGGTTCTCAGCCCCAGCATTTT.